This TCR beta chain was observed in a study of blood T cell repertoires in COVID-19. Study overall: T cells, B-cell-depleted T cells, or PBMCs provided the cDNA or gDNA that served as material.

CDR1 MGHRA and CDR2 YSYEKL come from the germline V gene. V was shortened by 6 bases and J by 1 base, with 21 bases between the two germline ends. CDR3 length: 17 residues. Sequenced by immunoSEQ multiplex PCR; TCRdb stores in-frame clones only, minus some. The sample holds over 200,000 clones, about 70% seen once. Sequences were obtained from peripheral blood. The chain carries TRBV4-1 and TRBJ1-2, with TRBD1 as a possible D gene (5 bases). This TCR came from an elderly woman with acute or convalescent COVID-19. The CDR3 nucleotides are TGCGCCAGCAGAAAAGCGGGGGGGTCTACTTATAACTATGGCTACACCTTC. Residues: CASRKAGGSTYNYGYTF.